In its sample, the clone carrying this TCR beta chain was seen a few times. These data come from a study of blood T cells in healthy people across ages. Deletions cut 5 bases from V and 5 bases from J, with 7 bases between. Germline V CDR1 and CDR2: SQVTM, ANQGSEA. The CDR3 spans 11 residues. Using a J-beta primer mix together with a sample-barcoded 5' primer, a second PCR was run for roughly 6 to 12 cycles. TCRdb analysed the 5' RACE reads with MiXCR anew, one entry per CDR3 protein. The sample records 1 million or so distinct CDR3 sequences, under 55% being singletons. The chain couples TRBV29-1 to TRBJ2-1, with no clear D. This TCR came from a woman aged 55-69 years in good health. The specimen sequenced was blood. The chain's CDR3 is CSVRRNNEQFF. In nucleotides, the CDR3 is TGCAGCGTTCGTCGGAACAATGAGCAGTTCTTC.